This T cell receptor (beta chain) was captured by sequencing in a study of blood T cells in healthy people across ages. The second PCR ran about 6 to 11 cycles with a sample-barcoded 5' primer and J-beta primers. MiXCR, applied by TCRdb to the 5' RACE reads, yields one record per CDR3 protein. Here the sample spans approximately 800,000 distinct CDR3 sequences, around 34% being singletons. Of note for this clonotype: Its specificity is unknown.

Findings and caveats of the study: In older individuals, TCR beta diversity per million T cells was lower, falling roughly linearly with age.

Sequenced sample: blood. The clonotype originates from a young man in good health.

This CDR3 is CAISQEPSTDTQYF. CDR3 in DNA: TGTGCCATCAGTCAGGAGCCTAGCACAGATACGCAGTATTTT. The chain is built from TRBV10-3 and TRBJ2-3; D not certain. Germline lookup yields CDR1 ENHRY and CDR2 SYGVKD. V was shortened by 5 bases and J by 0 bases, with 9 bases between the two germline ends. This CDR3 has 14 amino acids.